One sample yielded the 28 T cell receptor beta chains listed below, sequenced in a study of blood T cell repertoires in COVID-19. Clones were read by immunoSEQ multiplex PCR, and TCRdb kept only the in-frame ones, dropping some. The data hold around 500,000 clones, with 88% observed a single time. The sequencing sample was made of PBMCs or T cells enriched from blood (not recorded which). The origin of the receptors is a woman aged 40-49 years who had recovered from COVID-19.

This chain joins TRBV5-1 and TRBJ2-3, with D possibly being TRBD1 (6 bases). Trimming left V 4 bases short and J 4 bases short, with 13 bases between. Germline V gene data show CDR1 as SGHRS and CDR2 as YFSETQ. The CDR3 has 14 residues. The CDR3 loop reads CASSIGQQSDTQYF. CDR3 bases: TGCGCCAGCAGCATAGGACAGCAATCAGATACGCAGTATTTT.

This chain links TRBV5-1 with TRBJ1-5; 9 bases fit TRBD1. V lost 4 bases and J lost 5; bases outside the gene matches: 7. The CDR3 extends over 15 amino acids. Germline V CDR1 and CDR2: SGHRS, YFSETQ. This CDR3 reads CASSPGQGLYQPQHF. In nucleotides, the CDR3 is TGCGCCAGCAGCCCGGGACAGGGCCTCTATCAGCCCCAGCATTTT.

In this sample, this clone turned up once. The chain combines TRBV6-5 with TRBJ1-5, with D possibly being TRBD1 (5 bases). Germline V lookup: CDR1 MNHEY, CDR2 SVGAGI. This CDR3 region has 15 residues. V lost 3 bases and J 7 bases, leaving 16 bases between the germline ends. CDR3 sequence (DNA): TGTGCCAGCAGTTATTCCTCCCGGGCAGGGCAGCCCCAGCATTTT. Its translation is CASSYSSRAGQPQHF.

The chain recombines TRBV28 with TRBJ2-1; TRBD2 matches 11 bases. Germline lookup yields CDR1 MDHEN and CDR2 SYDVKM. The trim removed 5 bases at V and 6 bases at J, leaving 6 bases unmatched. The CDR3 has 15 residues. This chain's CDR3 is CASSPRLAGINEQFF. The CDR3 nucleotides are TGTGCCAGCAGTCCACGACTAGCGGGAATCAATGAGCAGTTCTTC.

The sample holds many counts of this clone. The genes are TRBV10-3 and TRBJ1-2; maybe TRBD1 (6 bases). Per the germline V gene, CDR1 is ENHRY and CDR2 is SYGVKD. V lost 7 bases to trimming and J lost 3 bases, with 9 bases between them. This CDR3 is 12 amino acids long. The CDR3 DNA sequence: TGTGCCATCATGGACAGCGACTATGGCTACACCTTC. Translation: CAIMDSDYGYTF.

This clone was seen a few times. This chain links TRBV12-5 with TRBJ2-1, with TRBD2 matching over 12 bases. Germline V lookup: CDR1 LGHNT, CDR2 FRNRAP. J gave up 3 bases and V 0 bases, and 18 bases lay outside the gene matches. The CDR3 consists of 22 residues. CDR3 DNA sequence: TGTGCTAGTGGTTTGGTACCGAGGGGCTTGAGACTAGCGGGAGCTCGCTACAATGAGCAGTTCTTC. Residues: CASGLVPRGLRLAGARYNEQFF.

The chain has TRBV29-1 and TRBJ2-2, with a possible D match to TRBD1 (6 bases). V gave up 7 bases and J gave up 6 bases, with 15 bases separating them. The CDR3 runs 13 residues. Germline V gene data show CDR1 as SQVTM and CDR2 as ANQGSEA. Here the CDR3 DNA reads TGCAGCGGAGCTACAGGGTTATCCGGGGAGCTGTTTTTT. Residues: CSGATGLSGELFF.

The V gene is TRBV25-1, the J gene TRBJ2-2; 9 bases fit TRBD2. V lost 2 bases to trimming and J lost 6 bases; unmatched junction nucleotides: 7. Germline lookup yields CDR1 MGHDK and CDR2 SYGVNS. The CDR3 consists of 16 residues. The chain's CDR3 is CASSELSGRSPGELFF. CDR3 DNA sequence: TGTGCCAGCAGTGAACTCAGCGGGAGGTCCCCCGGGGAGCTGTTTTTT.

This chain joins TRBV12-5 and TRBJ1-1; D gene ambiguous. The CDR3 totals 15 residues. Germline V gene data show CDR1 as LGHNT and CDR2 as FRNRAP. Between the trimmed V and J ends, which lost 7 bases and 3 bases, there was a span of 18 bases. CDR3: CASASRTIGDTEAFF. DNA of the CDR3: TGTGCTAGTGCCTCCAGGACCATCGGGGACACTGAAGCTTTCTTT.

The chain uses TRBV9 and TRBJ1-1; D is perhaps TRBD1 (6 bases). The CDR3 covers 14 residues. Germline loops: CDR1 SGDLS, CDR2 YYNGEE. V was shortened by 4 bases and J by 5 bases, with 15 bases between the two germline ends. CDR3 sequence (DNA): TGTGCCAGCAGCAAGGGAGGGGGAGGTACTGAAGCTTTCTTT. Its translation: CASSKGGGGTEAFF.

CDR3 DNA: TGTGCCAGCAGCTTCTCTAGCGGAAACACCGGGGAGCTGTTTTTT. Translated, it gives CASSFSSGNTGELFF. This chain connects TRBV11-2 to TRBJ2-2, with TRBD2 matching over 7 bases. The ends lost 3 bases at V and 2 bases at J; junction bases unmatched: 3. This CDR3 has 15 amino acids. Germline V gene lookup returns CDR1 SGHAT and CDR2 FQNNGV.

V is TRBV24-1 and J is TRBJ2-1; 12 positions match TRBD1. The CDR3 spans 16 residues. CDR1 and CDR2 from the germline V gene are KGHDR and SFDVKD. J lost 7 bases, V lost 3 bases, and 6 bases had no gene match. The CDR3 protein is CATSDTGTGGKNEQFF. For the CDR3, the DNA is TGTGCCACCAGTGATACCGGGACAGGGGGCAAAAATGAGCAGTTCTTC.

This clone was seen a few times. The gene calls are TRBV24-1 and TRBJ2-7; D is unclear. Germline CDR1 reads KGHDR; CDR2 reads SFDVKD. V lost 2 bases, J lost 5 bases, and 12 bases lay in between. The CDR3 loop spans 14 amino acids. The CDR3 DNA reads as TGTGCCACCAGTGATTCAGGAAATCCACACGAGCAGTACTTC. Amino acids: CATSDSGNPHEQYF.

This clone showed up just once. The chain joins TRBV6-4 to TRBJ2-3, with D possibly TRBD2 on 5 matching bases. With 4 bases removed from V and 2 bases from J, the gap between germline ends came to 16 bases. The CDR3 has 16 amino acids. CDR1 and CDR2 from the germline V gene are MRHNA and SNTAGT. In DNA, the CDR3 is TGTGCCAGCAGTGTCCGGACTCCCCTCCCCACAGATACGCAGTATTTT. Its protein is CASSVRTPLPTDTQYF.

The rearrangement links TRBV11-2 to TRBJ1-5; D is uncertain. CDR3 length equals 12 residues. V lost 8 bases and J 7 bases, leaving 12 bases between the germline ends. Germline V lookup: CDR1 SGHAT, CDR2 FQNNGV. CDR3 sequence: CASAHPSQPQHF. The CDR3 coding sequence is TGTGCCAGCGCTCATCCGAGCCAGCCCCAGCATTTT.

This clone was observed once. The V call is TRBV18, the J call TRBJ1-2; 8 bases are shared with TRBD1. Germline-derived CDR1 and CDR2 are KGHSH and LQKENI. The CDR3 runs 14 residues. Trimming at V came to 3 bases and at J to 3 bases, leaving 3 bases not matched to a gene. The CDR3 loop reads CASSPVTGDYGYTF. CDR3 sequence (DNA): TGTGCCAGCTCACCCGTGACAGGGGACTATGGCTACACCTTC.

The chain is built from TRBV27 and TRBJ2-7; a weak D match, TRBD1 (6 bases). The CDR3 has 14 amino acids. V was shortened by 5 bases and J by 2 bases, with 13 bases between the two germline ends. CDR1 MNHEY and CDR2 SMNVEV come from the germline V gene (reference sequence). CDR3 DNA: TGTGCCAGCAGTCTAGGGGGAATAACCTACGAGCAGTACTTC. Its protein product is CASSLGGITYEQYF.

The chain joins TRBV7-9 to TRBJ2-7; D ambiguous. Trimming pared 1 base from V and 2 bases from J, leaving 9 bases between. This CDR3 has 14 residues. CDR1 is SEHNR, CDR2 FQNEAQ, per germline (reference sequence). CDR3 protein: CASSLVAAPYEQYF. The CDR3 DNA reads as TGTGCCAGCAGCTTAGTTGCGGCCCCCTACGAGCAGTACTTC.

The rearrangement links TRBV7-2 to TRBJ2-7; 9 nucleotides agree with TRBD2. J gave up 0 bases and V 5 bases, and 8 bases lay outside the gene matches. Germline V gives CDR1 SGHTA, CDR2 FQGNSA. This CDR3 has 16 amino acids. CDR3 loop: CASSPGLAMSSYEQYF. CDR3 bases: TGTGCCAGCAGCCCCGGACTAGCGATGAGCTCCTACGAGCAGTACTTC.

The gene calls are TRBV5-1 and TRBJ2-3, with TRBD2 as a possible D gene (6 bases). The germline CDR1 and CDR2 sequences are SGHRS and YFSETQ. The ends were cut back, 1 base at V and 3 bases at J, with 15 bases in the middle. The CDR3 consists of 16 residues. The CDR3 DNA is TGCGCCAGCAGCTTGTCTGGCGGGACGGTTACAGATACGCAGTATTTT. Its protein is CASSLSGGTVTDTQYF.

The chain couples TRBV9 to TRBJ1-2; 7 nucleotides match TRBD1. The germline V gene encodes CDR1 SGDLS and CDR2 YYNGEE. The length of the CDR3 is 16 residues. V gave up 5 bases and J gave up 4 bases; unmatched junction bases: 14. The CDR3, as DNA: TGTGCCAGCAGGCCTCGTAGTCCCCGACAGGGCTATGGCTACACCTTC. Its protein product is CASRPRSPRQGYGYTF.

V and J are TRBV14 and TRBJ1-2; possibly TRBD1 for D (6 bases). The V and J ends lost 0 bases and 5 bases respectively, with 13 bases between them. The CDR3 length is 15 residues. Germline V CDR1 and CDR2: SGHDN, FVKESK. As DNA, the CDR3 is TGTGCCAGCAGCCAAGATCCCAGGGGCCTATATGGCTACACCTTC. Translation: CASSQDPRGLYGYTF.

This chain joins TRBV3-1 (or the pseudogene TRBV3-2) and TRBJ2-7; 9 bases match TRBD2. Trimming took 3 bases from V and 5 from J; bases not matched to a gene: 5. This CDR3 region has 14 residues. Germline V gene sequence: CDR1 LGHDT, CDR2 YNNKEL (reference sequence). This CDR3 is CASSQGLAFDEQYF. DNA for the CDR3: TGTGCCAGCAGCCAGGGACTAGCTTTCGACGAGCAGTACTTC.

The chain joins TRBV6-4 to TRBJ1-1; D might be TRBD1 (6 bases). The CDR3 consists of 13 residues. V was cut by 4 bases and J by 5 bases, with 11 bases left in between. Germline CDR1 and CDR2: MRHNA and SNTAGT. CDR3 residues: CASSAGEITEAFF. The CDR3 bases are TGTGCCAGCAGTGCAGGGGAGATTACTGAAGCTTTCTTT.

This clone has just one count. This chain joins TRBV11-2 and TRBJ2-1, with no clear D. The length of the CDR3 is 15 residues. The germline V and J ends were trimmed by 2 bases and 0 bases, with 8 bases remaining between them. The germline V gene has CDR1 SGHAT and CDR2 FQNNGV. CDR3 nucleotide sequence: TGTGCCAGCAGCTTAAGTCCTAGCTCCTACAATGAGCAGTTCTTC. It is translated as CASSLSPSSYNEQFF. The full variable domain, with the rest looked up from reference TRBV11-2 and TRBJ2-1, is EAGVAQSPRYKIIEKRQSVAFWCNPISGHATLYWYQQILGQGPKLLIQFQNNGVVDDSQLPKDRFSAERLKGVDSTLKIQPAKLEDSAVYLCASSLSPSSYNEQFFGPGTRLTVL.

The V call is TRBV7-8, the J call TRBJ2-7; TRBD2 is a possible D gene (5 bases). Trimming left V 1 base short and J 4 bases short, with 14 bases between. Germline V gives CDR1 SGHVS, CDR2 FQNEAQ. The length of the CDR3 is 15 residues. The CDR3 DNA follows: TGTGCCAGCAGCTTAGTGGCAGCTGGACTTTACGAGCAGTACTTC. Protein sequence: CASSLVAAGLYEQYF.

The chain is built from TRBV5-4 and TRBJ2-7; tentative D call: TRBD2 (7 bases). This CDR3 contains 19 residues. CDR1 is SGHNT and CDR2 is YYREEE in the germline V gene (reference sequence). The ends were cut back, 5 bases at V and 5 bases at J, with 32 bases in the middle. CDR3 sequence: CASRLTGAGALGGINEQYF. The CDR3, as DNA: TGTGCCAGCAGGCTCACGGGGGCGGGAGCCTTAGGGGGAATAAACGAGCAGTACTTC.

CDR3 region: CASSQTGTSQFF. The CDR3, as DNA: TGTGCCAGCAGCCAGACCGGGACTAGTCAGTTCTTC. The chain uses TRBV3-1 (or the pseudogene TRBV3-2) and TRBJ2-1; 8 bases align to TRBD2. The V gene's germline CDR1 is LGHDT and CDR2 YNNKEL (reference sequence). After removal of 3 bases from V and 13 bases from J, the junction contained 5 bases not matched to a gene. CDR3 length: 12 residues.